One and the same sample provided the 26 T cell receptor beta chains below, sequenced in a study of cytomegalovirus exposure and HLA in healthy donors. This PCR relied on a set of 60 Vbeta primers and 13 Jbeta primers. Some clones are missing from TCRdb's copy, which holds only in-frame ones; the method was immunoSEQ multiplex PCR. The table lists approximately 93,000 clones, about four fifths of them singletons. Sequenced sample: PBMCs. The receptor set was obtained from a man aged 50 to 60 in good health and CMV-seronegative.

The gene calls are TRBV7-6 and TRBJ2-2; 7 bases map to TRBD2. Germline V CDR1 and CDR2: SGHVS, FNYEAQ. This CDR3 is 14 amino acids long. V dropped 11 bases and J dropped 4; count of bases not matched to a gene: 10. In DNA, the CDR3 is TGTGCCGTCGGAAGCGGGACCGTCACCGGGGAGCTGTTTTTT. Protein: CAVGSGTVTGELFF.

The chain employs TRBV5-1 and TRBJ1-2; D might be TRBD1 (6 bases). Germline CDR1 reads SGHRS; CDR2 reads YFSETQ. This CDR3 comprises 13 residues. V was shortened by 4 bases and J by 8 bases, with 15 bases between the two germline ends. CDR3 region: CASSLDVGGGYTF. DNA for the CDR3: TGCGCCAGCAGCCTGGACGTTGGGGGCGGCTACACCTTC.

The chain carries TRBV29-1 and TRBJ2-5, with D possibly being TRBD2 (5 bases). The germline CDR1 and CDR2 sequences are SQVTM and ANQGSEA. This CDR3 has 13 residues. Trimming pared 2 bases from V and 1 base from J, leaving 8 bases between. CDR3 sequence (DNA): TGCAGCGTTGAACAAGCGGTCCAAGAGACCCAGTACTTC. This translates into CSVEQAVQETQYF.

The genes are TRBV19 and TRBJ2-7; 7 bases match TRBD2. J gave up 5 bases and V 6 bases, and 13 bases lay outside the gene matches. The V gene's germline CDR1 is LNHDA and CDR2 SQIVND (reference sequence). The CDR3 is made up of 15 amino acids. The CDR3 DNA is TGTGCCAGTAGACGAACTGCGGGAGTGGCCCACGAGCAGTACTTC. The encoded protein is CASRRTAGVAHEQYF.

This clone was counted a single time. The gene calls are TRBV20-1 and TRBJ2-2; no firm D call. Trimming shortened V by 6 bases and J by 5 bases, and 7 bases separated the two germline ends. Germline CDR1 reads DFQATT; CDR2 reads SNEGSKA (reference sequence). The CDR3 contains 11 residues. The CDR3 loop reads CSAARTGELFF. The DNA for the CDR3 is TGCAGTGCAGCCCGGACCGGGGAGCTGTTTTTT.

The chain couples TRBV21-1 to TRBJ2-5; the table names TRBD1, a call not compared with the DNA. TRBV21-1 constitutes a pseudogene. The length of the CDR3 is 11 residues. CDR3 DNA sequence: TGTGCCAGCAGCAAAGTGGGCCCCCAGTACTTC. Translated: CASSKVGPQYF.

For this clone: It is likely a read error, because the conserved phenylalanine at the end of the CDR3 is missing. CDR3 amino acids: CASMRIGGRKYEQYL. The CDR3 coding sequence is TGTGCCAGCATGAGGATCGGGGGGCGAAAATACGAGCAGTACCTC. The rearrangement joins TRBV28 to TRBJ2-7, with D tentatively TRBD2 (7 bases). This CDR3 has 15 residues. Between the trimmed V and J ends, which lost 7 bases and 4 bases, there was a span of 20 bases. Per the germline V gene, CDR1 is MDHEN and CDR2 is SYDVKM.

The V call is TRBV5-1, the J call TRBJ1-2; 7 positions agree with TRBD1. CDR3 length: 14 amino acids. CDR1 and CDR2 (germline): SGHRS, YFSETQ. V shed 4 bases, J shed 5 bases, and the junction held 8 bases outside the gene matches. The CDR3 DNA sequence: TGCGCCAGCAGCGTGGGACAGACGATGTATGGCTACACCTTC. As protein: CASSVGQTMYGYTF.

The CDR3 region is CASGEYEQYF. The CDR3 DNA is TGTGCCAGCGGAGAATACGAGCAGTACTTC. V usage is TRBV2 and J usage is TRBJ2-7, with D unresolved. V lost 8 bases to trimming and J lost 4 bases, with 6 bases between them. Germline V gene lookup returns CDR1 SNHLY and CDR2 FYNNEI. This CDR3 has 10 amino acids. Full variable domain (rest looked up from reference TRBV2 and TRBJ2-7): EPEVTQTPSHQVTQMGQEVILRCVPISNHLYFYWYRQILGQKVEFLVSFYNNEISEKSEIFDDQFSVERPDGSNFTLKIRSTKLEDSAMYFCASGEYEQYFGPGTRLTVT.

The V call is TRBV5-1, the J call TRBJ2-1; 7 nucleotides agree with TRBD2. The junction had 8 bases not matched to a gene; V was cut back by 4 bases and J by 10 bases. The CDR3 consists of 13 residues. Germline CDR1 SGHRS, CDR2 YFSETQ. The chain's CDR3 is CASSPGTKYEQFF. Written as DNA, the CDR3 is TGCGCCAGCAGCCCCGGGACTAAATACGAGCAGTTCTTC.

The chain is built from TRBV7-2 and TRBJ2-3; D gene unclear. The CDR3 has 13 amino acids. The germline V gene has CDR1 SGHTA and CDR2 FQGNSA. The V end lost 5 bases, the J end lost 7 bases, and 13 bases lay between the germline ends. CDR3 bases: TGTGCCAGCAGCGTACCTAGGTCGAATACGCAGTATTTT. Its translation is CASSVPRSNTQYF.

This chain links TRBV7-8 with TRBJ1-2; weak D call: TRBD1 (5 bases). Trimming left V 5 bases short and J 2 bases short, with 15 bases between. The germline V gene encodes CDR1 SGHVS and CDR2 FQNEAQ. This CDR3 is 15 amino acids long. The CDR3 is CASSPPGGGNYGYTF. CDR3 nucleotide sequence: TGTGCCAGCAGCCCCCCCGGGGGGGGGAACTATGGCTACACCTTC.

This chain uses TRBV28 with TRBJ2-7; 8 bases agree with TRBD1. Trimming cost V 2 bases and J 3 bases; bases outside gene matches: 9. This CDR3 spans 16 amino acids. From germline, CDR1 is MDHEN and CDR2 SYDVKM. CDR3 residues: CASSLLIGTGDYEQYF. For the CDR3, the DNA is TGTGCCAGCAGTTTACTAATAGGGACAGGCGACTACGAGCAGTACTTC. Full variable domain (missing parts from reference TRBV28 and TRBJ2-7): DVKVTQSSRYLVKRTGEKVFLECVQDMDHENMFWYRQDPGLGLRLIYFSYDVKMKEKGDIPEGYSVSREKKERFSLILESASTNQTSMYLCASSLLIGTGDYEQYFGPGTRLTVT.

V is TRBV6-5 and J is TRBJ1-1, with D unclear. Germline loops: CDR1 MNHEY, CDR2 SVGAGI. The CDR3 consists of 13 residues. Trimming removed 8 bases at V and 1 base at J, with 11 bases between. As DNA, the CDR3 is TGTGCCAGCGAGAGGCAACCGAACACTGAAGCTTTCTTT. It codes for CASERQPNTEAFF.

The CDR3 nucleotides are TGTGCCAGCAGCCCTGATGCTAGCGGGAGGAGTTCTGGGGCCAACGTCCTGACTTTC. It encodes CASSPDASGRSSGANVLTF. The chain has TRBV7-9 and TRBJ2-6; TRBD2 matches 11 bases. CDR1 is SEHNR and CDR2 is FQNEAQ in the germline V gene (reference sequence). This CDR3 is built from 19 residues. Trimming removed 5 bases from V and 1 base from J; junction bases left unmatched: 10.

The genes are TRBV21-1 and TRBJ2-5; TRBD2 is the table's D call and was not checked against the DNA. The J call may be wrong; the DNA end is better matched by TRBJ2-7. TRBV21-1 is a recognized pseudogene. This CDR3 comprises 15 residues. The CDR3 sequence: CASSVHPGVSYEQYF. CDR3 bases: TGTGCCAGCAGCGTCCATCCGGGAGTCTCCTACGAGCAGTACTTC.

This chain uses TRBV7-9 with TRBJ1-4; tentative D call: TRBD1 (5 bases). The CDR3 consists of 16 residues. Germline CDR1 is SEHNR and CDR2 is FQNEAQ (reference sequence). The ends were cut back, 7 bases at V and 2 bases at J, with 17 bases in the middle. The CDR3 sequence: CASMVLGGVTNEKLFF. The CDR3 region has the DNA TGTGCCAGCATGGTCCTGGGAGGGGTGACTAATGAAAAACTGTTTTTT.

The gene calls are TRBV5-5 and TRBJ1-2, with D possibly TRBD1 on 5 matching bases. V lost 4 bases to trimming and J lost 2 bases, with 9 bases between them. The CDR3 has 13 amino acids. In germline, CDR1 is SGHKS, CDR2 YYEKEE (reference sequence). In DNA, the CDR3 is TGTGCCAGCAGCGTGGACACCAACTATGGCTACACCTTC. Translating it yields CASSVDTNYGYTF. Filled out from reference TRBV5-5 and TRBJ1-2, the complete variable domain reads DAGVTQSPTHLIKTRGQQVTLRCSPISGHKSVSWYQQVLGQGPQFIFQYYEKEERGRGNFPDRFSARQFPNYSSELNVNALLLGDSALYLCASSVDTNYGYTFGSGTRLTVV.

The chain recombines TRBV11-2 with TRBJ2-4, with 8 bases matching TRBD1. CDR1 and CDR2 (germline): SGHAT, FQNNGV. V was clipped by 5 bases and J by 7 bases; unmatched bases: 10. The CDR3 runs to 15 residues. The CDR3 sequence is CASSILGQGGNIQYF. The CDR3, as DNA: TGTGCCAGCAGCATATTAGGACAGGGCGGGAACATTCAGTACTTC.

The rearrangement joins TRBV11-2 to TRBJ2-1; TRBD2 agrees at 8 bases. CDR3 length: 16 residues. Germline CDR1 is SGHAT and CDR2 is FQNNGV. The V gene end was trimmed by 0 bases and the J gene end by 7 bases; junction bases not matched to a gene: 8. The CDR3 region is CASSLEGAGVRNEQFF. Here the CDR3 DNA reads TGTGCCAGCAGCTTAGAGGGAGCGGGAGTGAGAAATGAGCAGTTCTTC.

The V and J genes are TRBV9 and TRBJ2-1, with 7 bases lining up with TRBD1. This CDR3 has 15 amino acids. The ends lost 3 bases at V and 0 bases at J; junction bases unmatched: 3. CDR1 is SGDLS and CDR2 is YYNGEE in the germline V gene. The CDR3 here is CASSAGQNSYNEQFF. The DNA of the CDR3 is TGTGCCAGCAGCGCGGGACAGAACTCCTACAATGAGCAGTTCTTC.

The chain links TRBV6-5 to TRBJ2-3; 8 nucleotides align to TRBD1. V was pared by 2 bases and J by 4 bases, with 2 bases of the junction left unmatched. CDR1 is MNHEY and CDR2 is SVGAGI in the germline V gene. This CDR3 has 14 residues. The CDR3 DNA follows: TGTGCCAGCAGTTACAGACAGGGGTCAGATACGCAGTATTTT. As protein: CASSYRQGSDTQYF.

This clone was seen a handful of times. J is TRBJ2-3 and V is TRBV5-1; D ambiguous. The CDR3 runs to 15 residues. V was trimmed by 5 bases and J by 2 bases, leaving 15 bases between them. Per germline, CDR1 SGHRS and CDR2 YFSETQ. CDR3 DNA sequence: TGCGCCAGCAGTGTGGTAGGCGGATCCACAGATACGCAGTATTTT. Amino acids: CASSVVGGSTDTQYF. The full variable domain, its missing parts supplied by reference TRBV5-1 and TRBJ2-3, is KAGVTQTPRYLIKTRGQQVTLSCSPISGHRSVSWYQQTPGQGLQFLFEYFSETQRNKGNFPGRFSGRQFSNSRSEMNVSTLELGDSALYLCASSVVGGSTDTQYFGPGTRLTVL.

The chain combines TRBV23-1 with TRBJ2-7; the match to TRBD2 covers 7 bases. TRBV23-1 has ORF status, its function being uncertain. Unmatched junction bases numbered 8, after V lost 8 bases and J lost 1 base. This CDR3 has 14 amino acids. CDR3 coding DNA: TGCGCCAGCCTCCGGGACTACCTATCCTACGAGCAGTACTTC. Encoded protein: CASLRDYLSYEQYF.

The chain is built from TRBV19 and TRBJ1-1; the D is unclear. Germline values: CDR1 LNHDA, CDR2 SQIVND (reference sequence). This CDR3 is built from 13 residues. Trimming removed 6 bases from V and 0 bases from J, with 8 bases in between. The CDR3 protein is CASREVMNTEAFF. CDR3 in DNA: TGTGCCAGTAGGGAGGTCATGAACACTGAAGCTTTCTTT.

V usage is TRBV4-3 and J usage is TRBJ2-1, with D perhaps TRBD2 (6 bases). Germline V CDR1 and CDR2: LGHNA, YSLEER. The CDR3 has 17 residues. V lost 3 bases to trimming and J lost 4 bases, with 19 bases between them. This CDR3 reads CASSQSFAAGGYNEQFF. The CDR3 DNA follows: TGCGCCAGCAGCCAGTCCTTTGCGGCAGGAGGGTACAATGAGCAGTTCTTC.